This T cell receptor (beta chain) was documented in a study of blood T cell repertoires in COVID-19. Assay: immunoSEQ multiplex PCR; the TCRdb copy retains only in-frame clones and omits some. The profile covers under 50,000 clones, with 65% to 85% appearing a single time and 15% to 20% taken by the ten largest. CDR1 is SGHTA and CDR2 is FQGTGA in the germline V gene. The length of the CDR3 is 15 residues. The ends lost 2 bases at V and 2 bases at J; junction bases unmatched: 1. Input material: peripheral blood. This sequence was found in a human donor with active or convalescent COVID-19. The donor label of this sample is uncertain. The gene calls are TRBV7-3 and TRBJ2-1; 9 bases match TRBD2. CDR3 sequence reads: CASSLGTSTYNEQFF. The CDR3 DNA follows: TGTGCCAGCAGCTTAGGGACTAGCACCTACAATGAGCAGTTCTTC.